This T cell receptor (beta chain) is from a study of blood T cell repertoires in COVID-19. Study context: Sample material is recorded as cDNA or gDNA derived from T cells, B-cell-depleted T cells, or PBMCs.

The CDR3 contains 15 residues. Trimming took off 1 base at V and 6 bases at J, with 11 bases between the two ends. Per the germline V gene, CDR1 is SGHRS and CDR2 is YFSETQ. How the authors handled the data: Reference gene primer amplification gave nucleated cell count estimates. Measured with immunoSEQ multiplex PCR; TCRdb has only the in-frame clones, and not every one. The V and J calls and clone size come from that table; D and trimming were worked out from the DNA. Of 300,000 to 500,000 clones listed, roughly 87% are singletons. Recruitment covered some 25 US areas and drew participants whose ages spanned roughly 18 to 95 years. Each participant's cohort was designated according to participant-reported clinical history.

The source of this sequence is a woman aged 40 to 50 with acute COVID-19. Material for sequencing was PBMCs or T cells enriched from blood (not recorded which). This chain connects TRBV5-1 to TRBJ1-6; no clear D gene. The CDR3 nucleotides read TGCGCCAGCAGCTTGTCCAGCGTACTTAATTCACCCCTCCACTTT. Protein sequence: CASSLSSVLNSPLHF.